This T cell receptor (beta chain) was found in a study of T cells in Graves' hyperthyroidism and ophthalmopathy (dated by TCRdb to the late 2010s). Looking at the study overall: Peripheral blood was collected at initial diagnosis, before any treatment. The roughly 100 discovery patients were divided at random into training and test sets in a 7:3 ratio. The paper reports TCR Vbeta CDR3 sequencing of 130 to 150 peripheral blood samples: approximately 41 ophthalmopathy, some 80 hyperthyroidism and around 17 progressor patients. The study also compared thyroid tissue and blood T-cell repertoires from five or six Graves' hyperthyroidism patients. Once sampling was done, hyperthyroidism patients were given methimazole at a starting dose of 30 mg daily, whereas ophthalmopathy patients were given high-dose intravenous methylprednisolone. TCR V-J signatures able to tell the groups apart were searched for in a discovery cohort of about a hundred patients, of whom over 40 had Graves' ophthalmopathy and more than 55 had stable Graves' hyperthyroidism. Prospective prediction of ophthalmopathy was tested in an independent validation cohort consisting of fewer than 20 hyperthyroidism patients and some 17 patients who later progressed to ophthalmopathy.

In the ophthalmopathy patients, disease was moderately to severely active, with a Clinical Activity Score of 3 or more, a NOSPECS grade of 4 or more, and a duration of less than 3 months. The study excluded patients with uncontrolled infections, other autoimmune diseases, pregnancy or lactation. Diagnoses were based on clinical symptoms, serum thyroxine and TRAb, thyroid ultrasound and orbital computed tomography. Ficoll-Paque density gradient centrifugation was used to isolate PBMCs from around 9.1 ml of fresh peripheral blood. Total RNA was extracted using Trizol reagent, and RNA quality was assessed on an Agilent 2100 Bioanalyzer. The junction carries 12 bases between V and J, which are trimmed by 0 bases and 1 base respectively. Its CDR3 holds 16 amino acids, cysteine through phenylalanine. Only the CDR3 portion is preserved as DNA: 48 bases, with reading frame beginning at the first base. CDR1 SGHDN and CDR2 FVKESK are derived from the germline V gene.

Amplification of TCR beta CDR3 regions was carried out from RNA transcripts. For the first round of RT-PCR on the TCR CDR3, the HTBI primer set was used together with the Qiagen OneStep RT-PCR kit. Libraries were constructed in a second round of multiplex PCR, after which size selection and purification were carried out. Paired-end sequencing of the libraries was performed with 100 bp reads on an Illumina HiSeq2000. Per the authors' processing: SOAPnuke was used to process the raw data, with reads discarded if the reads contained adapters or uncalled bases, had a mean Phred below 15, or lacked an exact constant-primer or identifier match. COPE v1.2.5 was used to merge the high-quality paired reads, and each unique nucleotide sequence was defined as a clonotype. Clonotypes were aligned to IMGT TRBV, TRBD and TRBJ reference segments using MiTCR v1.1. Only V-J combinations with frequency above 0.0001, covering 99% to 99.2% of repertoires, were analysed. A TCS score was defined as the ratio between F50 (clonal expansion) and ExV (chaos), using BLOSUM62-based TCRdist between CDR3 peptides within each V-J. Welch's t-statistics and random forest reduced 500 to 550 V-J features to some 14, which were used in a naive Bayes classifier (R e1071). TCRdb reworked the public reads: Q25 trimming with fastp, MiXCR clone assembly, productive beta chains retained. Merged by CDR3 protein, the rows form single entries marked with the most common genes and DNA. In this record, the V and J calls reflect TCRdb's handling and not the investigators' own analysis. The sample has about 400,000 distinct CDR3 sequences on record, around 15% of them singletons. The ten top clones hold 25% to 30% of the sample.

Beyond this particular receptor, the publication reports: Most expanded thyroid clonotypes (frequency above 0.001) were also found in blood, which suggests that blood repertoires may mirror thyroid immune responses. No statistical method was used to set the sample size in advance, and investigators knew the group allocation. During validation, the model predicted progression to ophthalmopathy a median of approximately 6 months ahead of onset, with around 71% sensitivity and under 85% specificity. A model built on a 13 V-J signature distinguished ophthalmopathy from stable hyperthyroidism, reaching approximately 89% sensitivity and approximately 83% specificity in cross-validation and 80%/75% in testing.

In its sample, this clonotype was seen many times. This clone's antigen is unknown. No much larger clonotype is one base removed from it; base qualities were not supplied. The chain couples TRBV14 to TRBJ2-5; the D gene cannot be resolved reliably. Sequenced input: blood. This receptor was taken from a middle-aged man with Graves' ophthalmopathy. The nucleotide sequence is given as TGTGCCAGCAGCCAAGAACTCGGCAGCTCCCAAGAGACCCAGTACTTC. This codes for CASSQELGSSQETQYF.